This TCR beta chain was observed in a study of blood T cell repertoires in COVID-19. Study summary: Samples taken during acute and convalescent COVID-19 were collected in the United States, Italy and Spain. From T cells, B-cell-depleted T cells, or PBMCs came the material, which was cDNA or gDNA.

Germline values: CDR1 PRHDT, CDR2 FYEKMQ (reference sequence). This CDR3 has 13 amino acids. The germline V and J ends were trimmed by 5 bases and 3 bases, with 9 bases remaining between them. Authors' processing steps: Reference gene primer amplification gave nucleated cell count estimates. The data were produced by immunoSEQ multiplex PCR, yet TCRdb's version contains in-frame clones alone and is incomplete. That table supplies the V and J calls and clone size; D and trimming were determined from the DNA. Of roughly 250,000 clones listed, under 85% were seen once; the top ten hold roughly 0.94%. It was during active infection that Seattle patients were enrolled and then longitudinally followed.

The gene calls are TRBV13 and TRBJ2-3; D is perhaps TRBD1 (6 bases). Input material: peripheral blood. This clonotype originated in a human donor with COVID-19, enrolled during active disease. The donor label of this sample is uncertain. The CDR3 DNA reads TGTGCCAGCAGCCCTCAGGGGACAGATACGCAGTATTTT. The encoded protein is CASSPQGTDTQYF.